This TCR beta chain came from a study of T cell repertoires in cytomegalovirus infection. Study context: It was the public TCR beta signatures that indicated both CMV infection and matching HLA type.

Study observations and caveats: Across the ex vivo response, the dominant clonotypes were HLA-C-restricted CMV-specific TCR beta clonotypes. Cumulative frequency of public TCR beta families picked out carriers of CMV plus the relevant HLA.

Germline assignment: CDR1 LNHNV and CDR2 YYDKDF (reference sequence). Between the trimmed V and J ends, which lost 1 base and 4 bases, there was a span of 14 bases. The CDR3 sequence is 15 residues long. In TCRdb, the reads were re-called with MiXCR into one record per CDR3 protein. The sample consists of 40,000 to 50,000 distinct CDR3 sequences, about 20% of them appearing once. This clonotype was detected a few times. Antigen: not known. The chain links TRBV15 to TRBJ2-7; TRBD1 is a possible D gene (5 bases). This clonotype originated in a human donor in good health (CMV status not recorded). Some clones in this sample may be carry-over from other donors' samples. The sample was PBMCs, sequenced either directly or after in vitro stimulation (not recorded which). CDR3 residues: CATSRGGAGEYEQYF. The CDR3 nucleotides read TGTGCCACCAGCAGAGGTGGGGCAGGAGAATACGAGCAGTACTTC.